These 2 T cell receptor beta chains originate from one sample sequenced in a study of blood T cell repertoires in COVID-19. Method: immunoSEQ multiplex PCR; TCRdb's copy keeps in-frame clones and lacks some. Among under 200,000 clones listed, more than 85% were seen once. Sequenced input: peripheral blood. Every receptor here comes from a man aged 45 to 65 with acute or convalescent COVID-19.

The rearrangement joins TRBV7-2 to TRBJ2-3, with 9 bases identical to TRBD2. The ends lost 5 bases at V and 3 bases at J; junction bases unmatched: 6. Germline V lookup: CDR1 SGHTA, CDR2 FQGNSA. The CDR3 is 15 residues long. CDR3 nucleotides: TGTGCCAGCAGCCTACTGACTAGCGGTACAGATACGCAGTATTTT. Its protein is CASSLLTSGTDTQYF.

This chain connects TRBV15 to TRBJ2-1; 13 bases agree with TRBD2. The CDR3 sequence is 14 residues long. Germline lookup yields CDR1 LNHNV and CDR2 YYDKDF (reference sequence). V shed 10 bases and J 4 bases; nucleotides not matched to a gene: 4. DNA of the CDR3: TGTGCCATCAAGACTAGCGGGGGGTACAATGAGCAGTTCTTC. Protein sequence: CAIKTSGGYNEQFF.